This T cell receptor (beta chain) was retrieved from a study of cytomegalovirus exposure and HLA in healthy donors. The PCR made use of 60 Vbeta and 13 Jbeta primers. Assay: immunoSEQ multiplex PCR; the TCRdb copy retains only in-frame clones and omits some. The table shows around 130,000 clones, with 66% occurring only once. The CDR3 sequence is 16 residues long. The ends lost 5 bases at V and 0 bases at J; junction bases unmatched: 6. Germline V gene sequence: CDR1 LNHDA, CDR2 SQIVND (reference sequence). This receptor was taken from an older woman in good health and CMV-seronegative. The V call is TRBV19, the J call TRBJ2-3, with TRBD2 matching 9 bases. Material for sequencing was PBMCs. The CDR3, as DNA: TGTGCCAGTAGTTTTGCAGCGGGAGGTAGCACAGATACGCAGTATTTT. It codes for CASSFAAGGSTDTQYF.